This T cell receptor beta chain derives from a study of breast tumors, draining lymph nodes, adjacent tissues. TCRdb itself ran the multiplex PCR reads through MiXCR, one entry per CDR3 protein. The repertoire consists of some 22,000 distinct CDR3 sequences, with under 75% occurring once and the leading ten covering roughly an eighth. Study results and caveats: Compared with lymph nodes, tumors were less diverse; compared with nontumor tissue, more. Most tumor T cells seemingly derive from lymph node, then expand in tumor. Data only fit, rather than demonstrated, lymph node origin of most tumor T cells.

Germline CDR1 reads LNHNV; CDR2 reads YYDKDF (reference sequence). Trimming removed 5 bases from V and 1 base from J, with 6 bases in between. The CDR3 is 12 amino acids. By sample share, this clonotype is medium-sized. Antigen specificity is unknown. The TCR was taken from a female donor with breast cancer. Some clones in this sample may be carry-over from other donors' samples. Sequenced sample: breast tumor tissue. This sequence joins TRBV15 and TRBJ2-7; D possibly corresponds to TRBD1 (5 bases). This CDR3 reads CATSAGSYEQYF. CDR3 nucleotides: TGTGCCACCAGCGCAGGGTCCTACGAGCAGTACTTC.